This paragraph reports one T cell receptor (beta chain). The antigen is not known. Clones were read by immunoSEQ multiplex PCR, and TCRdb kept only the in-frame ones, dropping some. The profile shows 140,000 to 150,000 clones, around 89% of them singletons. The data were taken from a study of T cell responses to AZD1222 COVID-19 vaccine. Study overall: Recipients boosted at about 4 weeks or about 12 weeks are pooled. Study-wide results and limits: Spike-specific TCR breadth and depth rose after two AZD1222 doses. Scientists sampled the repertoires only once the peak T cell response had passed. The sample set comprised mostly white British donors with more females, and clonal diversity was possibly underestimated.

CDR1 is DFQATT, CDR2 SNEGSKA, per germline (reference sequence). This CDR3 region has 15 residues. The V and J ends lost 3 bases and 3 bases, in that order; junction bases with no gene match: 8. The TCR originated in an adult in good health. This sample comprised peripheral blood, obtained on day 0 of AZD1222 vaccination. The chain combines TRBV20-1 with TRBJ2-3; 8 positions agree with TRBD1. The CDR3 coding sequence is TGCAGTGCTAGTGCCCCGGACAGGGCTACAGATACGCAGTATTTT. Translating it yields CSASAPDRATDTQYF.